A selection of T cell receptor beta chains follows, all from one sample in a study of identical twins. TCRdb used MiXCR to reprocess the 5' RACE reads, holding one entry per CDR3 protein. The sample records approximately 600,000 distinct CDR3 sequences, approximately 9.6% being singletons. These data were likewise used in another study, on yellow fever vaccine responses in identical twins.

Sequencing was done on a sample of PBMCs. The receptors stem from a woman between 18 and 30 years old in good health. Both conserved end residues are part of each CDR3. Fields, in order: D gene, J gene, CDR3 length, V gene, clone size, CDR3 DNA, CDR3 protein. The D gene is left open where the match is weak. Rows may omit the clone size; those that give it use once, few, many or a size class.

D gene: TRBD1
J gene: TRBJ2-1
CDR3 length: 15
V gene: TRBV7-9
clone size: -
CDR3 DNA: TGTGCCAGCAGCTCGGGACAGGGGGAAATCTATGAGCAGTTCTTC
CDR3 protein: CASSSGQGEIYEQFF

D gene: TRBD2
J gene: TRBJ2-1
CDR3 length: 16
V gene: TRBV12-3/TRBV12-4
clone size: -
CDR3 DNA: TGTGCCAGCAGTTTAGGGGGAGGGGTCTCCTACAATGAGCAGTTCTTC
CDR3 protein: CASSLGGGVSYNEQFF

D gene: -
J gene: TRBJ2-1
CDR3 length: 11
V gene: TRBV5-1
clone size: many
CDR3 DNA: TGCGCCAGCAGCCTTCAGGGAGCGCAGTTCTTC
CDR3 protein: CASSLQGAQFF

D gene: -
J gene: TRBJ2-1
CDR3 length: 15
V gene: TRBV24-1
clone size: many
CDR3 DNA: TGTGCCACCAGTGATCCGGTCCAGGACACAAATGAGCAGTTCTTC
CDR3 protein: CATSDPVQDTNEQFF

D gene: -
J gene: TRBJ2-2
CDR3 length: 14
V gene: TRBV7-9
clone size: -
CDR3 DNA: TGTGCCAGCAGCAAGACCGGAGACACCGGGGAGCTGTTTTTT
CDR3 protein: CASSKTGDTGELFF

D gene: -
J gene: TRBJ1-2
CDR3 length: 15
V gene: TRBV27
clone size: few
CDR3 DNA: TGTGCCAGCAGTTTATACGGAGACAGCAACTATGGCTACACCTTC
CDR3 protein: CASSLYGDSNYGYTF

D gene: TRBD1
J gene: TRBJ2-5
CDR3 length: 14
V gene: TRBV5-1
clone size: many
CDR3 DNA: TGCGCCAGCAGCTGGGACAGGGAGCAAGAGACCCAGTACTTC
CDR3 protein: CASSWDREQETQYF

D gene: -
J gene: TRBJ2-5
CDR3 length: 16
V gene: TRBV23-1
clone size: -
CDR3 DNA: TGCGCCAGCAGTCATATCAATCATCGGGGTCAAGAGACCCAGTACTTC
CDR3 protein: CASSHINHRGQETQYF

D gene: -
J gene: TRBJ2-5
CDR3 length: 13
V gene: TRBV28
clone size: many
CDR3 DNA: TGTGCCAGCAGTCAAGGTCGGGAAGAGACCCAGTACTTC
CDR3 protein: CASSQGREETQYF

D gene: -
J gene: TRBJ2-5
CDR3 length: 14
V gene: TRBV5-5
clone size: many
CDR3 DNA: TGTGCCAGCAGCCCGGGGCCTCTCCAAGAGACCCAGTACTTC
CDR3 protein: CASSPGPLQETQYF

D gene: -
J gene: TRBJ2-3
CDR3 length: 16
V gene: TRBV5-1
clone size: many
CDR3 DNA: TGCGCCAGCAGCTGGGGCGGCGAGTTGGACTCAGATACGCAGTATTTT
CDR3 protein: CASSWGGELDSDTQYF

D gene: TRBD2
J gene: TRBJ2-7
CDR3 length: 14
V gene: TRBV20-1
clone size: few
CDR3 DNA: TGCAGTGCTAGAGAAGGAGCGGGGCCCTACGAGCAGTACTTC
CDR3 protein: CSAREGAGPYEQYF

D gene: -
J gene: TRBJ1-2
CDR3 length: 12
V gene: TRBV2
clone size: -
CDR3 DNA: TGTGCCAGCAGGGGCAGGGAGTATGGCTACACCTTC
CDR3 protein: CASRGREYGYTF

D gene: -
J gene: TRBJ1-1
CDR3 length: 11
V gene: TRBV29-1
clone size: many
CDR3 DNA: TGCAGCGTTGACCTCCCGGTGGCCGCTTTCTTT
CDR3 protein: CSVDLPVAAFF

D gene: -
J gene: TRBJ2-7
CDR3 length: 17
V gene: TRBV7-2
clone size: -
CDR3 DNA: TGTGCCAGCAGCTCCCTGAGGCCAGGGAAGGAAGGCTACGAGCAGTACTTC
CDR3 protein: CASSSLRPGKEGYEQYF

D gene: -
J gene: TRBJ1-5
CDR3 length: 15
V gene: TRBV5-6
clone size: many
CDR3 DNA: TGTGCCAGCAGCACCTGGTGGGGGGGCAATCAGCCCCAGCATTTT
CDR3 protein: CASSTWWGGNQPQHF

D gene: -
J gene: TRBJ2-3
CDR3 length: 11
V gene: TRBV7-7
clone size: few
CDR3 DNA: TGTGCTACCTCGATAGGAGGTACGCAGTATTTT
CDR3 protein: CATSIGGTQYF

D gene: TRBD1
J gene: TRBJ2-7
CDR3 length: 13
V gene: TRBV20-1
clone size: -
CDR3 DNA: TGCAGTGCTAGAGGGGACAGTACCTACGAGCAGTACTTC
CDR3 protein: CSARGDSTYEQYF

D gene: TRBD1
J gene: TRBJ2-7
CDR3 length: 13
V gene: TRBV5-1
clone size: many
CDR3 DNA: TGCGCCAGCAGCACCGGGACAGGGAACGAGCAGTACTTC
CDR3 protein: CASSTGTGNEQYF

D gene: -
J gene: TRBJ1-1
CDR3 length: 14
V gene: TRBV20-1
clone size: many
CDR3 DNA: TGCAGTGCTAGACCTACTGCACCGAACACTGAAGCTTTCTTT
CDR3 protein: CSARPTAPNTEAFF

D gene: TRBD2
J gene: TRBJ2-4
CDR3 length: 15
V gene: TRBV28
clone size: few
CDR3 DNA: TGTGCCAGCAGTTTAGGGGGGGTTGACAAAAACATTCAGTACTTC
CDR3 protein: CASSLGGVDKNIQYF

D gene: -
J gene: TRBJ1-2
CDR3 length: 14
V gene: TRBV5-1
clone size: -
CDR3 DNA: TGCGCCAGCAGCCTAGGACAGCCACTATGGGGCTACACCTTC
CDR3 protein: CASSLGQPLWGYTF

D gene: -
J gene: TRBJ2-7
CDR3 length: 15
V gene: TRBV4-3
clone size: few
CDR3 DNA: TGCGCCAGCAGCCAAGTCCGGGACGGCTCCTACGAGCAGTACTTC
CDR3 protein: CASSQVRDGSYEQYF

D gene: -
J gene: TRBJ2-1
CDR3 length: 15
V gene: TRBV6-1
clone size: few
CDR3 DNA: TGTGCCAGCAGCCCCTTACTGGGAGGGGGCAATGAGCAGTTCTTC
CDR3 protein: CASSPLLGGGNEQFF

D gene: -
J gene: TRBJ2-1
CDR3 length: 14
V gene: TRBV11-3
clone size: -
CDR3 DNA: TGTGCCAGCAGCTATCGCTCCTCCTACAATGAGCAGTTCTTC
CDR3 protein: CASSYRSSYNEQFF

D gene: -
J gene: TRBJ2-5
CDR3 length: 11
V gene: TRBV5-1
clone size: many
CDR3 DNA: TGCGCCAGCAGGTCGGGAGAGACCCAGTACTTC
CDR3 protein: CASRSGETQYF

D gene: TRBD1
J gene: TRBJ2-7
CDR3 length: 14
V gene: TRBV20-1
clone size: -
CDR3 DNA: TGCAGTGCCCCGACAACTAGACAGGGGTACGAGCAGTACTTC
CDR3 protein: CSAPTTRQGYEQYF

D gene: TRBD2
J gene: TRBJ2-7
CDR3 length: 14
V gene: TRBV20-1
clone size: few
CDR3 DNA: TGCAGTGCTAGAGGGGGAGCGGGAGCCTACGAGCAGTACTTC
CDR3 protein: CSARGGAGAYEQYF

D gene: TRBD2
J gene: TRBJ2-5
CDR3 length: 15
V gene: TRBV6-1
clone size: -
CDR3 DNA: TGTGCCTCCCTGCCGGGGGGGCCGGGGCAAGAGACCCAGTACTTC
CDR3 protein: CASLPGGPGQETQYF

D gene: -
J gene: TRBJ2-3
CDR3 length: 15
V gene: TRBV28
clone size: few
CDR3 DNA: TGTGCCAGCAGTTCGTCAGGGAGTGAAGTAGATACGCAGTATTTT
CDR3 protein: CASSSSGSEVDTQYF

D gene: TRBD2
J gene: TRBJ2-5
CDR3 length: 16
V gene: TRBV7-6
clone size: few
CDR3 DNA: TGTGCCAGCAGCTGGGGCCTAGCGGTCTCTCAAGAGACCCAGTACTTC
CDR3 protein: CASSWGLAVSQETQYF

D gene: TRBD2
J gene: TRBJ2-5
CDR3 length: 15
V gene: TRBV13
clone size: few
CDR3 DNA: TGTGCCAGCAGCTTTCGCGGGGGGGCCGCGGAGACCCAGTACTTC
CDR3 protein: CASSFRGGAAETQYF

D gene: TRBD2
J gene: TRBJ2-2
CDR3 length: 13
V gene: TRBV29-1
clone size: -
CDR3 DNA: TGCAGCGTGGGGGAGGGGTCGACCGGGGAGCTGTTTTTT
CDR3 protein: CSVGEGSTGELFF

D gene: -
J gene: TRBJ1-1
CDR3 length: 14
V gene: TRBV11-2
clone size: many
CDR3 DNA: TGTGCCAGCACCCCGGGGGTCTTGAACACTGAAGCTTTCTTT
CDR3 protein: CASTPGVLNTEAFF

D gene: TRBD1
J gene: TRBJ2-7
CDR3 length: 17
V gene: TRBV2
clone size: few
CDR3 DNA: TGTGCCAGCAGCACGGACAGGGGGGGGCATAGCTCCTACGAGCAGTACTTC
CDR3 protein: CASSTDRGGHSSYEQYF

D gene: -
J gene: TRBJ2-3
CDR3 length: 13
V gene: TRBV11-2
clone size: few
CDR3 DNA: TGTGCCAGCAGCTTAACAGTTATGGATACGCAGTATTTT
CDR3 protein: CASSLTVMDTQYF

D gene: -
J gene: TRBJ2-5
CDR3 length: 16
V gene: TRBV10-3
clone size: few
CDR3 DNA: TGTGCCATCAGTGATCCCACGATGGGGGGAGGAGAGACCCAGTACTTC
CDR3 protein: CAISDPTMGGGETQYF

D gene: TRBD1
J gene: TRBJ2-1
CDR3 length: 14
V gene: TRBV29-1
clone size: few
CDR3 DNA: TGCAGCGTTGTAGTGGACAGGGCCTACAATGAGCAGTTCTTC
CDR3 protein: CSVVVDRAYNEQFF

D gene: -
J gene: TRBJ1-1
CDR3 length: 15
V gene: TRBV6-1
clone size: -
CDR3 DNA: TGTGCCAGCAGTGGCTCGGGCCGCCGCTCCCCTGAAGCTTTCTTT
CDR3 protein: CASSGSGRRSPEAFF

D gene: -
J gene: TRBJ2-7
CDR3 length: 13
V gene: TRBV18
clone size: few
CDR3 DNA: TGTGCCAGCTCACCACCAACCACTAATCAGCAGTACTTC
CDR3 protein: CASSPPTTNQQYF

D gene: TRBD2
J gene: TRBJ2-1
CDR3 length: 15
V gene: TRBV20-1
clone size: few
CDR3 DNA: TGCAGTGCTAGGCGGGGGGCGGGGGGCTACAATGAGCAGTTCTTC
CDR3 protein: CSARRGAGGYNEQFF

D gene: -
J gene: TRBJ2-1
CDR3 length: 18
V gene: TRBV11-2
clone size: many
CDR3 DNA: TGTGCCAGCAGCTTAGTTCCCTTGCTTCTAGCCCTAGACAATGAGCAGTTCTTC
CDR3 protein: CASSLVPLLLALDNEQFF

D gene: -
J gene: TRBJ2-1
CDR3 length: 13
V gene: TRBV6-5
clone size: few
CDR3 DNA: TGTGCCAGCAGTTCCCAGGGGCGGGATGAGCAGTTCTTC
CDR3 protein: CASSSQGRDEQFF

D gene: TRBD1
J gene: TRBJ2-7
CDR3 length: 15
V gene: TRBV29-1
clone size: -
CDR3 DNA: TGCAGCGTAATCGGGACAGTTGTAAAGTCCTACGAGCAGTACTTC
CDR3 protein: CSVIGTVVKSYEQYF

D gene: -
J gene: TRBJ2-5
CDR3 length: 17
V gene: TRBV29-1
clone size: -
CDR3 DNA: TGCAGCGTTGAAGATCGTAGGCGGGGCCTCATACAAGAGACCCAGTACTTC
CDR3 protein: CSVEDRRRGLIQETQYF

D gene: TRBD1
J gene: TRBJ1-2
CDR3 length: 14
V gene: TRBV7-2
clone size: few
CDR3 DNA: TGTGCCAGCAGCTACCGGGACAGAGCTAATGGCTACACCTTC
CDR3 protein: CASSYRDRANGYTF

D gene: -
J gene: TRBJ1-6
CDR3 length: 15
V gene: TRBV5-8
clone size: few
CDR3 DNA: TGTGCCAGCAGCTTGAGTCAGCTCGACTCAGGGTCCCTCCACTTT
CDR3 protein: CASSLSQLDSGSLHF

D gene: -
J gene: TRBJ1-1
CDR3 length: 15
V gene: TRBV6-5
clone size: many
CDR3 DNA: TGTGCCAGCAGTTCCAGACCCCTCAGTCCAACTGAAGCTTTCTTT
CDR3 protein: CASSSRPLSPTEAFF

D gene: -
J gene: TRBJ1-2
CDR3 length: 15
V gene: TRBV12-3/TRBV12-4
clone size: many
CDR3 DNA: TGTGCCAGCAGGGAGACAGGCTATGATAACTATGGCTACACCTTC
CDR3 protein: CASRETGYDNYGYTF

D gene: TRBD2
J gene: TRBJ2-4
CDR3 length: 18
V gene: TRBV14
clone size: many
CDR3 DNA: TGTGCCAGCAGCCAGGGACTAGCGGGAGGTTTAGCCAAAAACATTCAGTACTTC
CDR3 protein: CASSQGLAGGLAKNIQYF

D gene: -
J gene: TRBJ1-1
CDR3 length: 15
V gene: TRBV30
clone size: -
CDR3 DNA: TGTGCCTGGAGTGTTTGGGGTACTCCGAACACTGAAGCTTTCTTT
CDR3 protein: CAWSVWGTPNTEAFF